The 5 T cell receptor beta chains below were found in one sample sequenced in a study of cytomegalovirus exposure and HLA in healthy donors. Both 60 Vbeta primers and 13 Jbeta primers went into the PCR. Sequencing used immunoSEQ multiplex PCR; TCRdb keeps in-frame clones, though not all of them. The repertoire holds under 150,000 clones, with over 60% as singletons. Sequenced material: PBMCs. The origin of the receptors is a human donor in good health.

This clone was counted a single time. At one of its ends the junction is not consistent with the germline gene, which may arise from a read error. The rearrangement uses TRBV6-5 and TRBJ2-2; 7 bases fit TRBD1. Germline V gene sequence: CDR1 MNHEY, CDR2 SVGAGI. The CDR3 runs 14 residues. DNA for the CDR3: TGTGCCAGCAGTCGGGACAGCCGAGACCGGGGAGCTGTTTTT. Residues: CASSRDSRDRGAVF.

The chain has TRBV6-5 and TRBJ1-1, with no clear D. Germline V CDR1 and CDR2: MNHEY, SVGAGI. With 5 bases removed from V and 6 bases from J, the gap between germline ends came to 16 bases. The CDR3 covers 14 residues. The CDR3 is CASSEVKPSAEAFF. DNA for the CDR3: TGTGCCAGCAGTGAAGTCAAACCGAGCGCTGAAGCTTTCTTT.

Comments on this clone: Other DNA variants within this sample encode the same CDR3. The gene calls are TRBV9 and TRBJ2-6, with D possibly being TRBD1 (6 bases). The CDR3 totals 13 residues. Germline V gene sequence: CDR1 SGDLS, CDR2 YYNGEE. Trimming pared 8 bases from V and 4 bases from J, leaving 10 bases between. CDR3 sequence: CASTGSGANVLTF. CDR3 nucleotides: TGTGCCAGTACAGGGTCCGGGGCCAACGTCCTGACTTTC.

The gene calls are TRBV5-1 and TRBJ2-7, with 8 bases that match TRBD1. The V segment lost 6 bases and the J segment 1 base; nucleotides outside the gene matches: 6. CDR1 and CDR2 (germline): SGHRS, YFSETQ. This CDR3 spans 14 amino acids. CDR3 protein: CASTLDRASYEQYF. In DNA form, the CDR3 reads TGCGCCAGCACCCTGGACAGGGCTTCCTACGAGCAGTACTTC. The full variable domain, with the rest looked up from reference TRBV5-1 and TRBJ2-7, is KAGVTQTPRYLIKTRGQQVTLSCSPISGHRSVSWYQQTPGQGLQFLFEYFSETQRNKGNFPGRFSGRQFSNSRSEMNVSTLELGDSALYLCASTLDRASYEQYFGPGTRLTVT.

In its sample, this clone was seen once. This chain links TRBV11-2 with TRBJ2-5; 13 bases map to TRBD2. The CDR3 covers 18 residues. The J segment lost 4 bases and the V segment lost 1 base, leaving 9 bases of the junction unmatched. CDR1 and CDR2 from the germline V gene are SGHAT and FQNNGV. CDR3 region: CASSLVTSGGESTETQYF. The CDR3 DNA follows: TGTGCCAGCAGCTTAGTCACTAGCGGGGGGGAATCAACAGAGACCCAGTACTTC.